One and the same sample provided the 10 T cell receptor beta chains below, sequenced in a study of blood T cell repertoires in COVID-19. Generated by immunoSEQ multiplex PCR, the TCRdb table keeps only in-frame clones and is missing some. The table has around 320,000 clones, around 87% seen once; the top ten hold 4% to 5.5%. The sequencing input was PBMCs or T cells enriched from blood (not recorded which). These receptors came from a woman aged 18-29 years with acute COVID-19.

The chain joins TRBV19 to TRBJ2-7; the match to TRBD2 covers 7 bases. This CDR3 spans 15 amino acids. Germline lookup yields CDR1 LNHDA and CDR2 SQIVND (reference sequence). The trim removed 1 base at V and 2 bases at J, leaving 5 bases unmatched. CDR3 residues: CASSIGAGYPYEQYF. CDR3 coding DNA: TGTGCCAGTAGTATAGGAGCGGGATACCCCTACGAGCAGTACTTC.

The chain uses TRBV28 and TRBJ2-4, with D tentatively TRBD1 (6 bases). The germline V gene has CDR1 MDHEN and CDR2 SYDVKM. The ends were cut back, 10 bases at V and 1 base at J, with 17 bases in the middle. The CDR3 has 15 amino acids. The CDR3 spells CATRRNTGAKNIQYF. DNA of the CDR3: TGTGCCACGAGACGAAATACAGGGGCCAAAAACATTCAGTACTTC.

The V and J genes are TRBV19 and TRBJ2-2; 10 positions agree with TRBD1. The V and J ends lost 3 bases and 1 base, in that order; junction bases with no gene match: 11. The V gene's germline CDR1 is LNHDA and CDR2 SQIVND (reference sequence). The CDR3 spans 19 residues. The CDR3 nucleotides are TGTGCCAGTAGTATCTCCCCGGGACAGGGGTCTAAGAACACCGGGGAGCTGTTTTTT. As protein: CASSISPGQGSKNTGELFF.

The rearrangement uses TRBV2 and TRBJ1-4, with D tentatively TRBD1 (5 bases). The V and J ends lost 4 bases and 7 bases respectively, with 16 bases between them. This CDR3 region has 15 residues. Germline V lookup: CDR1 SNHLY, CDR2 FYNNEI. CDR3 nucleotides: TGTGCCAGCAGTGGGGCCCAGGGTGGGTTTGAAAAACTGTTTTTT. This translates into CASSGAQGGFEKLFF.

The chain couples TRBV27 to TRBJ1-2; TRBD1 matches at 7 bases. Trimming cost V 5 bases and J 5 bases; bases outside gene matches: 5. The V gene's germline CDR1 is MNHEY and CDR2 SMNVEV (reference sequence). The CDR3 sequence is 13 residues long. DNA for the CDR3: TGTGCCAGCAGTCGGACAGGCACTTATGGCTACACCTTC. Amino acid sequence: CASSRTGTYGYTF.

This CDR3 is CAIRRQENTEAFF. The CDR3 coding sequence is TGTGCCATCAGACGACAGGAGAACACTGAAGCTTTCTTT. This rearrangement joins TRBV10-3 to TRBJ1-1, with a possible D match to TRBD1 (6 bases). The CDR3 contains 13 residues. Trimming pared 6 bases from V and 1 base from J, leaving 9 bases between. Per the germline V gene, CDR1 is ENHRY and CDR2 is SYGVKD.

The chain combines TRBV28 with TRBJ2-7; D gene unclear. The CDR3 runs 15 residues. Germline values: CDR1 MDHEN, CDR2 SYDVKM. V was pared by 3 bases and J by 2 bases, with 14 bases between. This CDR3 is CASSLIRGGPYEQYF. CDR3 nucleotides: TGTGCCAGCAGTTTGATTCGTGGCGGTCCCTACGAGCAGTACTTC.

The rearrangement joins TRBV12-3 or TRBV12-4 to TRBJ1-1; D might be TRBD1 (5 bases). The CDR3 sequence is 13 residues long. V lost 3 bases, J lost 11 bases, and 16 bases lay in between. CDR3 sequence: CASSFSGQQQAFF. For the CDR3, the DNA is TGTGCCAGCAGTTTTTCAGGGCAGCAACAGGCTTTCTTT.

The chain employs TRBV7-9 and TRBJ2-7; TRBD2 aligns across 8 bases. The trim removed 2 bases at V and 5 bases at J, leaving 11 bases unmatched. Germline CDR1 is SEHNR and CDR2 is FQNEAQ (reference sequence). This CDR3 contains 16 residues. CDR3 region: CASSLFTAGVIDEQYF. The CDR3 nucleotides are TGTGCCAGCAGCTTATTCACAGCGGGAGTGATCGACGAGCAGTACTTC.

The chain links TRBV5-6 to TRBJ2-2; TRBD2 matches at 10 bases. Per germline, CDR1 SGHDT and CDR2 YYEEEE. This CDR3 contains 16 residues. The V and J ends lost 3 bases and 5 bases, in that order; junction bases with no gene match: 7. The CDR3 sequence: CASSSMGLARTGELFF. The CDR3 bases are TGTGCCAGCAGCTCCATGGGACTAGCGCGTACCGGGGAGCTGTTTTTT.